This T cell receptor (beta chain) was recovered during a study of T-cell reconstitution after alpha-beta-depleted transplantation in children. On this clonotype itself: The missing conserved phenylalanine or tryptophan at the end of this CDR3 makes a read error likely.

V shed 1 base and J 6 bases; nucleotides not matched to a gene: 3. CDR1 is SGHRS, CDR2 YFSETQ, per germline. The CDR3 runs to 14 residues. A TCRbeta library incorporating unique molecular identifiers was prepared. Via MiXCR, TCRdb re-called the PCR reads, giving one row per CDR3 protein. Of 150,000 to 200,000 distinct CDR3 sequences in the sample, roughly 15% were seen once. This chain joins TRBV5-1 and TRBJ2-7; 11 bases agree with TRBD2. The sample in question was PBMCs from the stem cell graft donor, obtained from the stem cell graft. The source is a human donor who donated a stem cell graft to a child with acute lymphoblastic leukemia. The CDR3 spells CASSLPLAGGEQYL. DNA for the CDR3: TGCGCCAGCAGCTTGCCCCTAGCGGGAGGCGAGCAGTACTTG.